This entry concerns a single T cell receptor (beta chain). Its antigen remains unknown. This record belongs to a study of T-cell memory formation after mild COVID-19. After 5'RACE with constant-segment primers, TCR alpha and TCR beta cDNA libraries carrying sample barcodes and UMIs were obtained. TCRdb reprocessed the 5' RACE reads with MiXCR, giving one entry per CDR3 protein. The table shows about 470,000 distinct CDR3 sequences, with approximately 18% occurring only once. Study-wide findings and caveats: Clones that contracted from day 15 to 85 were balanced CD4/CD8, while later expanders leaned CD4+. Pre-infection memory showed some responding clones, and this suggested that cross-reactive memory joined.

V lost 1 base and J 4 bases, leaving 25 bases between the germline ends. Germline V gene data show CDR1 as LGHDT and CDR2 as YNNKEL (reference sequence). The CDR3 extends over 19 amino acids. Sequenced input: PBMCs or a T cell subset sorted from them (not recorded which). This chain connects TRBV3-1 to TRBJ1-2; TRBD1 is a possible D gene (6 bases). This sequence originates from an adult woman who had mild COVID-19 (a few samples of this study predate the infection). Cell type and time point are not known. The CDR3 region has the DNA TGTGCCAGCAGCCAAGCGGTGGGGGACATTTCACCTCGGAGCTATGGCTACACCTTC. Its translation: CASSQAVGDISPRSYGYTF.